These 30 T cell receptor beta chains were sequenced from one sample in a study of CD8+ T cells in alopecia areata. cDNA serving as the sequencing template came from extracted, reverse transcribed RNA. Some clones are missing from TCRdb's copy, which holds only in-frame ones; the method was immunoSEQ multiplex PCR. The sample lists roughly 140,000 clones, more than 45% occurring once. The sequencing used CD8+ T cells sorted from blood, collected at week 0. These receptors came from a human donor with alopecia areata.

The chain employs TRBV29-1 and TRBJ1-2; 12 nucleotides line up with TRBD1. Germline V gene lookup returns CDR1 SQVTM and CDR2 ANQGSEA. CDR3 size: 16 residues. With V trimmed by 5 bases and J by 4 bases, 11 bases remained unmatched. CDR3 sequence: CSVQGQGASGGYGYTF. CDR3 nucleotides: TGCAGCGTTCAGGGACAGGGGGCTTCGGGAGGCTATGGCTACACCTTC.

This clone was observed a handful of times. The identical CDR3 is also encoded by other nucleotide sequences in the sample. The chain links TRBV7-9 to TRBJ2-1; D gene uncertain. The CDR3 spans 10 residues. Germline V gene data show CDR1 as SEHNR and CDR2 as FQNEAQ (reference sequence). V was clipped by 3 bases and J by 7 bases, with 1 base between them. The CDR3 bases are TGTGCCAGCAGCTTTAATGAGCAGTTCTTC. As protein: CASSFNEQFF.

In this sample, this clone turned up a few times. V and J are TRBV7-9 and TRBJ2-1, with a possible D match to TRBD2 (5 bases). CDR3 size: 13 residues. The germline CDR1 and CDR2 sequences are SEHNR and FQNEAQ (reference sequence). Between the trimmed V and J ends, which lost 5 bases and 10 bases, there was a span of 15 bases. The CDR3 spells CASSPTPGLEQFF. CDR3 DNA sequence: TGTGCCAGCAGCCCAACGCCCGGACTGGAGCAGTTCTTC.

The V call is TRBV30, the J call TRBJ1-1; D possibly corresponds to TRBD1 (5 bases). This CDR3 is built from 13 residues. Trimming left V 4 bases short and J 5 bases short, with 14 bases between. Germline lookup yields CDR1 GTSNPN and CDR2 SVGIG (reference sequence). Written as DNA, the CDR3 is TGTGCCTGGATCCTGCGGGGGAGGACTGAAGCTTTCTTT. Its protein product is CAWILRGRTEAFF.

The CDR3 reads CASGIGQADTF. Written as DNA, the CDR3 is TGTGCTAGTGGTATTGGACAGGCAGACACCTTC. The rearrangement joins TRBV12-5 to TRBJ1-2; 7 positions agree with TRBD1. The V gene's germline CDR1 is LGHNT and CDR2 FRNRAP. This CDR3 spans 11 amino acids. V gave up 5 bases and J gave up 12 bases; unmatched junction bases: 6.

This clone has just one count. The chain couples TRBV2 to TRBJ2-7; no firm D call. The CDR3 spans 14 residues. Germline V gene lookup returns CDR1 SNHLY and CDR2 FYNNEI. The ends were cut back, 5 bases at V and 5 bases at J, with 16 bases in the middle. In DNA, the CDR3 is TGTGCCAGCAGTCCGACGGGCCGTCTAAACGAGCAGTACTTC. It specifies CASSPTGRLNEQYF.

The rearrangement uses TRBV19 and TRBJ2-6; D remains ambiguous. The CDR3 contains 14 residues. Germline CDR1 and CDR2: LNHDA and SQIVND (reference sequence). The ends were cut back, 6 bases at V and 2 bases at J, with 8 bases in the middle. For the CDR3, the DNA is TGTGCCAGTAGCGACAACCCTGGGGCCAACGTCCTGACTTTC. It translates to CASSDNPGANVLTF.

V usage is TRBV13 and J usage is TRBJ1-1, with D hard to call. The germline CDR1 and CDR2 sequences are PRHDT and FYEKMQ (reference sequence). The CDR3 runs to 12 residues. V was pared by 2 bases and J by 6 bases, with 7 bases between. The CDR3 region has the DNA TGTGCCAGCAGCTTATCCAGCTCTGAAGCTTTCTTT. Translating gives CASSLSSSEAFF.

J is TRBJ2-3 and V is TRBV25-1; D ambiguous. The V end lost 6 bases, the J end lost 0 bases, and 13 bases lay between the germline ends. The CDR3 runs to 15 residues. Germline V gives CDR1 MGHDK, CDR2 SYGVNS. The CDR3 nucleotides are TGTGCCAGCAGCCTACTAATCTCTAGCACAGATACGCAGTATTTT. Its protein is CASSLLISSTDTQYF.

The chain employs TRBV29-1 and TRBJ2-1, with D unresolved. The CDR3 extends over 17 amino acids. Deletions cut 2 bases from V and 0 bases from J, with 17 bases between. Germline CDR1 reads SQVTM; CDR2 reads ANQGSEA. The CDR3 DNA is TGCAGCGTTGAAAAGTTCGCAGGTATAAGCTCCTACAATGAGCAGTTCTTC. Its protein product is CSVEKFAGISSYNEQFF.

This clone was counted between two and nine times. This rearrangement joins TRBV5-6 to TRBJ2-2, with D perhaps TRBD1 (6 bases). V lost 4 bases to trimming and J lost 5 bases, with 18 bases between them. The CDR3 consists of 16 residues. Germline-derived CDR1 and CDR2 are SGHDT and YYEEEE. CDR3 protein: CASSLEGELGTGELFF. DNA of the CDR3: TGTGCCAGCAGCCTAGAGGGGGAATTGGGGACCGGGGAGCTGTTTTTT.

The chain has TRBV7-6 and TRBJ2-2, with 8 bases lining up with TRBD2. This CDR3 has 17 amino acids. The germline V gene encodes CDR1 SGHVS and CDR2 FNYEAQ. Germline trimming cut 3 bases from V and 6 bases from J; bases unmatched to any gene: 12. DNA for the CDR3: TGTGCCAGCAGCTTTGGCGGGGGGCGGTCGAATGCCGGGGAGCTGTTTTTT. Translating it yields CASSFGGGRSNAGELFF.

The chain combines TRBV11-2 with TRBJ2-2, with 7 bases fitting TRBD2. The CDR3 is made up of 14 amino acids. The germline CDR1 and CDR2 sequences are SGHAT and FQNNGV. The V gene end was trimmed by 4 bases and the J gene end by 8 bases; junction bases not matched to a gene: 7. DNA of the CDR3: TGTGCCAGCAGCTCGGGCCCGGGGGGAGGGGAGCTGTTTTTT. Protein: CASSSGPGGGELFF.

The table lists this clone with a count of one. This chain links TRBV5-6 with TRBJ1-1, with D possibly matching TRBD1 (6 bases). Per the germline V gene, CDR1 is SGHDT and CDR2 is YYEEEE. V was clipped by 4 bases and J by 8 bases, with 15 bases between them. The CDR3 totals 13 residues. CDR3 sequence reads: CASSQGSGTEAFF. In nucleotides, the CDR3 is TGTGCCAGCAGCCAGGGCTCCGGGACAGAAGCTTTCTTT.

The sample holds a few counts of this clone. V usage is TRBV10-3 and J usage is TRBJ2-3, with D possibly TRBD2 on 6 matching bases. The ends were cut back, 8 bases at V and 6 bases at J, with 15 bases in the middle. The germline V gene has CDR1 ENHRY and CDR2 SYGVKD. The CDR3 is made up of 13 amino acids. The CDR3 DNA is TGTGCCATCGGTTTGGAGGGCGCGGATACGCAGTATTTT. It codes for CAIGLEGADTQYF.

The CDR3 reads CASSEEGERTEAFF. CDR3 bases: TGTGCCAGCAGTGAGGAAGGGGAAAGGACTGAAGCTTTCTTT. This chain uses TRBV9 with TRBJ1-1; TRBD1 might be the D (5 bases). The CDR3 contains 14 residues. Germline V gene data show CDR1 as SGDLS and CDR2 as YYNGEE. V was pared by 5 bases and J by 5 bases, with 16 bases between.

V and J are TRBV30 and TRBJ2-3; TRBD2 matches at 9 bases. Germline trimming cut 8 bases from V and 0 bases from J; bases unmatched to any gene: 6. The CDR3 extends over 14 amino acids. CDR1 is GTSNPN, CDR2 SVGIG, per germline (reference sequence). CDR3 coding DNA: TGTGCCAGACATAGCGGGGGCAGCACAGATACGCAGTATTTT. It codes for CARHSGGSTDTQYF.

This chain uses TRBV15 with TRBJ1-5; the D gene is possibly TRBD1 (5 bases). The V end lost 1 base, the J end lost 6 bases, and 13 bases lay between the germline ends. The CDR3 totals 15 residues. Germline V gene data show CDR1 as LNHNV and CDR2 as YYDKDF (reference sequence). The CDR3 sequence is CATSRADSYLQPQHF. The CDR3 region has the DNA TGTGCCACCAGCAGAGCAGACAGTTACCTTCAGCCCCAGCATTTT.

This chain uses TRBV7-9 with TRBJ1-1, with TRBD1 as a possible D gene (5 bases). V gave up 5 bases and J gave up 0 bases, with 10 bases separating them. The CDR3 is made up of 14 amino acids. Looked up from germline, CDR1 is SEHNR and CDR2 is FQNEAQ (reference sequence). This CDR3 reads CASSLGGLNTEAFF. In nucleotides, the CDR3 is TGTGCCAGCAGCCTGGGGGGTTTGAACACTGAAGCTTTCTTT.

About this clone: A far larger clone is just one base off, so this is likely a read error. Other DNA sequences of this sample code for an identical CDR3. This chain joins TRBV27 and TRBJ1-5; D not resolved. There are 12 residues in the CDR3. Germline V CDR1 and CDR2: MNHEY, SMNVEV (reference sequence). The V and J ends lost 5 bases and 4 bases respectively, with 6 bases between them. The CDR3 spells CASSTQNQPQHF. As DNA, the CDR3 is TGTGCCAGCAGTACCCAAAATCAGCCCCAGCATTTT.

The table lists this clone with a count of one. CDR3 region: CASSLGTEGTQYF. The CDR3 bases are TGTGCCAGCAGCTTGGGGACAGAGGGGACCCAGTACTTC. The J gene is TRBJ2-5, the V gene TRBV11-2; 7 nucleotides agree with TRBD1. CDR3 length: 13 residues. Germline CDR1 and CDR2: SGHAT and FQNNGV. V lost 3 bases to trimming and J lost 7 bases; unmatched junction nucleotides: 5.

The chain combines TRBV5-1 with TRBJ2-3; D call uncertain. V was cut by 1 base and J by 6 bases, with 15 bases left in between. The CDR3 runs 15 residues. Germline V gene lookup returns CDR1 SGHRS and CDR2 YFSETQ. The CDR3 spells CASSLKVTAVDTQYF. The DNA of the CDR3 is TGCGCCAGCAGCTTGAAGGTGACTGCGGTGGATACGCAGTATTTT.

With respect to this clone: Other DNA sequences in the same sample also yield this CDR3. V usage is TRBV30 and J usage is TRBJ1-1; D is undetermined. The CDR3 length is 13 residues. CDR1 is GTSNPN, CDR2 SVGIG, per germline (reference sequence). Trimming cost V 0 bases and J 0 bases, with 5 bases left between them. CDR3 sequence: CAWSVVLNTEAFF. For the CDR3, the DNA is TGTGCCTGGAGTGTGGTGCTGAACACTGAAGCTTTCTTT.

The rearrangement uses TRBV4-3 and TRBJ1-5; 9 nucleotides align to TRBD1. Unmatched junction bases numbered 3, after V lost 4 bases and J lost 5 bases. The germline CDR1 and CDR2 sequences are LGHNA and YSLEER. The CDR3 has 14 amino acids. The CDR3, as DNA: TGCGCCAGCAGCCTTAGACAGGGGGATCAGCCCCAGCATTTT. Translated, it gives CASSLRQGDQPQHF.

This clone has just a few counts. The rearrangement joins TRBV11-2 to TRBJ2-7; tentative D call: TRBD2 (7 bases). There are 13 residues in the CDR3. Trimming cost V 5 bases and J 4 bases, with 12 bases left between them. CDR1 is SGHAT, CDR2 FQNNGV, per germline. The CDR3 sequence: CASSRGRGYEQYF. The CDR3 nucleotides are TGTGCCAGCAGCCGGGGGAGGGGGTACGAGCAGTACTTC.

J is TRBJ2-1 and V is TRBV7-9; TRBD2 agrees at 9 bases. The CDR3 spans 13 residues. Germline CDR1 is SEHNR and CDR2 is FQNEAQ (reference sequence). Germline trimming cut 5 bases from V and 5 bases from J; bases unmatched to any gene: 1. The CDR3 here is CASSPSGDNEQFF. The CDR3 DNA is TGTGCCAGCAGCCCTAGCGGGGACAATGAGCAGTTCTTC. The whole variable domain, remainder taken from reference TRBV7-9 and TRBJ2-1, is DTGVSQNPRHKITKRGQNVTFRCDPISEHNRLYWYRQTLGQGPEFLTYFQNEAQLEKSRLLSDRFSAERPKGSFSTLEIQRTEQGDSAMYLCASSPSGDNEQFFGPGTRLTVL.

This rearrangement joins TRBV7-9 to TRBJ2-7; 8 nucleotides agree with TRBD1. The V gene end was trimmed by 3 bases and the J gene end by 0 bases; junction bases not matched to a gene: 13. Germline CDR1 and CDR2: SEHNR and FQNEAQ (reference sequence). The CDR3 totals 18 residues. CDR3 region: CASSFRLGTGGSSYEQYF. DNA for the CDR3: TGTGCCAGCAGCTTTAGATTGGGAACAGGGGGAAGCTCCTACGAGCAGTACTTC.

The V and J genes are TRBV29-1 and TRBJ1-2; TRBD1 matches at 7 bases. Trimming removed 8 bases from V and 3 bases from J; junction bases left unmatched: 9. Per the germline V gene, CDR1 is SQVTM and CDR2 is ANQGSEA. The CDR3 spans 13 residues. The CDR3 nucleotides are TGCAGCATATTCACAGGGGAAGACTATGGCTACACCTTC. It codes for CSIFTGEDYGYTF.

This clone was seen just once. The chain has TRBV27 and TRBJ2-1; D uncertain. This CDR3 contains 16 residues. V gave up 5 bases and J gave up 0 bases, with 14 bases separating them. CDR1 is MNHEY, CDR2 SMNVEV, per germline (reference sequence). The CDR3 loop reads CASSLRTRSSYNEQFF. CDR3 in DNA: TGTGCCAGCAGTCTCCGGACCCGGAGCTCCTACAATGAGCAGTTCTTC.

The rearrangement links TRBV15 to TRBJ1-2; TRBD1 matches 9 bases. This CDR3 contains 14 residues. Germline trimming cut 5 bases from V and 6 bases from J; bases unmatched to any gene: 7. CDR1 is LNHNV, CDR2 YYDKDF, per germline (reference sequence). CDR3 residues: CATSEGTGSDGYTF. CDR3 bases: TGTGCCACCAGCGAGGGGACAGGGTCTGATGGCTACACCTTC.